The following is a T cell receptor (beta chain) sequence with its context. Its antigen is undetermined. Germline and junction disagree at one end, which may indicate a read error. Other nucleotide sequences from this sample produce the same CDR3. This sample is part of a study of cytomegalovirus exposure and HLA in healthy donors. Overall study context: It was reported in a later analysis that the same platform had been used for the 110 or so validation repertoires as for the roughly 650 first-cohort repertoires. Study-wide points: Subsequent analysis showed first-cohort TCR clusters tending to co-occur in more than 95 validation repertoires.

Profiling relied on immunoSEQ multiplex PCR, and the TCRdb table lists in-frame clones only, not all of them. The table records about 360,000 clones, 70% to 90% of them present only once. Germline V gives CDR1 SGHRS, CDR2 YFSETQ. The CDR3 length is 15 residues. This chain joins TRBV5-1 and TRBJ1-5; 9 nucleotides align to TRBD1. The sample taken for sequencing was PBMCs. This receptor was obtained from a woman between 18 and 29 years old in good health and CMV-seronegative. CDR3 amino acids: CASSLGQGGTQPQHF. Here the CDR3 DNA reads TGCGCCAGCAGTTTGGGACAGGGTGGCACTCAGCCCCAGCATTTT.